Following are 26 T cell receptor beta chains from one sample sequenced in a study of radiotherapy plus CTLA-4 blockade in lung cancer. Clones were sequenced by immunoSEQ multiplex PCR, and TCRdb holds only the in-frame ones, with some missing. The sample lists 50,000 to 65,000 clones; 75% to 85% were seen once. The sequenced sample was peripheral blood, obtained from a patient treated with radiotherapy plus ipilimumab. These receptor sequences come from a human donor with non-small cell lung cancer who had a partial response to radiotherapy plus ipilimumab.

The rearrangement links TRBV9 to TRBJ2-3; 8 bases are a match to TRBD2. The CDR3 spans 15 residues. J was trimmed by 2 bases and V by 2 bases; bases with no gene match: 4. The germline V gene has CDR1 SGDLS and CDR2 YYNGEE. CDR3 nucleotides: TGTGCCAGCAGCGTTCGGGGGGGCCTCACAGATACGCAGTATTTT. The encoded protein is CASSVRGGLTDTQYF.

As regards this clone: The same CDR3 also results from other DNA sequences found in this sample. The rearrangement uses TRBV6-1 and TRBJ1-2; 7 bases line up with TRBD1. CDR1 is MNHNS and CDR2 is SASEGT in the germline V gene. CDR3 length: 12 residues. V was clipped by 9 bases and J by 8 bases; unmatched bases: 9. CDR3 DNA: TGTGCCAGTGCGGAGGGGGCACGCGGCTACACCTTC. Its protein is CASAEGARGYTF.

V gene TRBV15 combines with J gene TRBJ2-3, with D unclear. The CDR3 loop spans 14 amino acids. CDR1 is LNHNV and CDR2 is YYDKDF in the germline V gene (reference sequence). The V and J ends lost 0 bases and 3 bases respectively, with 7 bases between them. The CDR3: CATSRDQSTDTQYF. The CDR3, as DNA: TGTGCCACCAGCAGAGATCAGTCGACAGATACGCAGTATTTT. The full variable domain, rest sourced from reference TRBV15 and TRBJ2-3, is DAMVIQNPRYQVTQFGKPVTLSCSQTLNHNVMYWYQQKSSQAPKLLFHYYDKDFNNEADTPDNFQSRRPNTSFCFLDIRSPGLGDTAMYLCATSRDQSTDTQYFGPGTRLTVL.

This chain connects TRBV4-2 to TRBJ1-4; 9 bases fit TRBD1. The J segment lost 8 bases and the V segment lost 0 bases, leaving 7 bases of the junction unmatched. CDR3 length equals 16 residues. Germline V gene sequence: CDR1 LGHNA, CDR2 YNFKEQ. The CDR3 nucleotides read TGTGCCAGCAGCCAAGAAAAGGGACAGGGAGACGAAAAACTGTTTTTT. As protein: CASSQEKGQGDEKLFF.

The rearrangement uses TRBV28 and TRBJ2-2; no clear D. The CDR3 runs to 12 residues. CDR1 is MDHEN and CDR2 is SYDVKM in the germline V gene. Between the trimmed V and J ends, which lost 3 bases and 6 bases, there was a span of 5 bases. DNA of the CDR3: TGTGCCAGCAGTTTTGAGCCCGGGGAGCTGTTTTTT. It codes for CASSFEPGELFF.

V usage is TRBV6-1 and J usage is TRBJ1-1, with a weak D call TRBD1 (6 bases). The CDR3 covers 15 residues. Germline values: CDR1 MNHNS, CDR2 SASEGT. V was cut by 6 bases and J by 1 base, with 15 bases left in between. The CDR3 protein is CASRDDRTRNTEAFF. The CDR3, as DNA: TGTGCCAGCAGAGATGACAGGACGAGGAACACTGAAGCTTTCTTT.

This clone was observed a handful of times. The chain recombines TRBV9 with TRBJ2-2, with D maybe TRBD1 (5 bases). The length of the CDR3 is 17 residues. The V end lost 0 bases, the J end lost 6 bases, and 18 bases lay between the germline ends. The germline CDR1 and CDR2 sequences are SGDLS and YYNGEE. CDR3 in amino acids: CASSVALSPQGAGELFF. In DNA, the CDR3 is TGTGCCAGCAGCGTAGCTTTAAGCCCTCAGGGTGCCGGGGAGCTGTTTTTT.

The chain has TRBV7-9 and TRBJ1-2, with D perhaps TRBD1 (5 bases). V was pared by 1 base and J by 0 bases, with 6 bases between. Germline-derived CDR1 and CDR2 are SEHNR and FQNEAQ (reference sequence). The CDR3 sequence is 14 residues long. CDR3 nucleotide sequence: TGTGCCAGCAGCTTAGGCAGGGCTAACTATGGCTACACCTTC. This gives the protein CASSLGRANYGYTF.

Turning to this clone: Different DNA sequences within this sample yield the same CDR3. The rearrangement uses TRBV2 and TRBJ1-2; D perhaps matches TRBD1 (6 bases). The CDR3 totals 14 residues. Trimming removed 2 bases at V and 7 bases at J, with 14 bases between. Germline lookup yields CDR1 SNHLY and CDR2 FYNNEI. This CDR3 reads CASSESYRVAGYTF. DNA of the CDR3: TGTGCCAGCAGTGAATCCTACAGGGTCGCTGGCTACACCTTC.

J is TRBJ2-5 and V is TRBV5-4, with D maybe TRBD2 (6 bases). There are 13 residues in the CDR3. V was clipped by 2 bases and J by 2 bases, with 7 bases between them. Germline V lookup: CDR1 SGHNT, CDR2 YYREEE (reference sequence). The DNA for the CDR3 is TGTGCCAGCAGCTTCGGGGGACAAGAGACCCAGTACTTC. Protein product: CASSFGGQETQYF.

This clone turned up a few times. V is TRBV11-3 and J is TRBJ2-2, with D tentatively TRBD1 (5 bases). From germline, CDR1 is SGHNT and CDR2 YENEEA. V was pared by 2 bases and J by 9 bases, with 10 bases between. The CDR3 length is 13 residues. CDR3 coding DNA: TGTGCCAGCAGCTTAAGGGGTGATCGGGAGCTGTTTTTT. This sequence encodes CASSLRGDRELFF.

This chain joins TRBV5-8 and TRBJ2-7, with D tentatively TRBD1 (6 bases). V shed 4 bases and J shed 6 bases, with 20 bases lying between them. The CDR3 extends over 15 amino acids. Germline V gene data show CDR1 as SGHTS and CDR2 as YDEGEE. CDR3 residues: CASSPRPGTGLEQYF. DNA of the CDR3: TGTGCCAGCAGCCCTCGGCCTGGCACAGGGCTCGAGCAGTACTTC. Variable domain in full (rest from reference TRBV5-8 and TRBJ2-7): EAGVTQSPTHLIKTRGQQATLRCSPISGHTSVYWYQQALGLGLQFLLWYDEGEERNRGNFPPRFSGRQFPNYSSELNVNALELEDSALYLCASSPRPGTGLEQYFGPGTRLTVT.

The chain has TRBV5-1 and TRBJ1-5; TRBD1 is a possible D gene (6 bases). Between the trimmed V and J ends, which lost 4 bases and 2 bases, there was a span of 13 bases. CDR3 length equals 15 residues. Germline CDR1 is SGHRS and CDR2 is YFSETQ. This CDR3 reads CASSAAAGGNQPQHF. The CDR3 DNA reads TGCGCCAGCAGCGCTGCGGCAGGGGGCAATCAGCCCCAGCATTTT.

The chain is built from TRBV4-1 and TRBJ1-1; maybe TRBD1 (5 bases). The germline gives CDR1 MGHRA, CDR2 YSYEKL. CDR3 length: 15 residues. Deletions cut 6 bases from V and 0 bases from J, with 14 bases between. As DNA, the CDR3 is TGCGCCAGCAGACGTAGTCCGGACATGAACACTGAAGCTTTCTTT. This encodes CASRRSPDMNTEAFF.

This chain joins TRBV11-3 and TRBJ2-1; 7 nucleotides agree with TRBD1. Trimming removed 5 bases from V and 0 bases from J; junction bases left unmatched: 1. Germline CDR1 SGHNT, CDR2 YENEEA. This CDR3 region has 14 residues. CDR3 nucleotide sequence: TGTGCCAGCAGCCCAGGGGGCTCCTACAATGAGCAGTTCTTC. Protein sequence: CASSPGGSYNEQFF.

V is TRBV19 and J is TRBJ2-3; D is ambiguous. V lost 3 bases, J lost 0 bases, and 4 bases lay in between. This CDR3 contains 13 residues. Germline CDR1 reads LNHDA; CDR2 reads SQIVND (reference sequence). The CDR3 region is CASSMGSTDTQYF. CDR3 nucleotide sequence: TGTGCCAGTAGTATGGGCAGCACAGATACGCAGTATTTT.

This chain joins TRBV6-4 and TRBJ2-3; 9 bases line up with TRBD1. The germline gives CDR1 MRHNA, CDR2 SNTAGT. With V trimmed by 6 bases and J by 6 bases, 10 bases remained unmatched. There are 15 residues in the CDR3. The CDR3 nucleotides read TGTGCCAGCAGCGCCGGGACAGGGACGGTCGATACGCAGTATTTT. Its protein is CASSAGTGTVDTQYF.

This rearrangement joins TRBV28 to TRBJ2-7, with TRBD2 identical over 16 bases. Germline V CDR1 and CDR2: MDHEN, SYDVKM. The CDR3 totals 15 residues. V lost 7 bases, J lost 5 bases, and 5 bases stayed unmatched. The CDR3 bases are TGTGCCAGCACCGCGGGACTAGCGGGGGGGAACGAGCAGTACTTC. Encoded protein: CASTAGLAGGNEQYF. Full variable domain (rest looked up from reference TRBV28 and TRBJ2-7): DVKVTQSSRYLVKRTGEKVFLECVQDMDHENMFWYRQDPGLGLRLIYFSYDVKMKEKGDIPEGYSVSREKKERFSLILESASTNQTSMYLCASTAGLAGGNEQYFGPGTRLTVT.

This clone was counted once. This rearrangement joins TRBV5-4 to TRBJ1-6, with D perhaps TRBD1 (6 bases). CDR1 and CDR2 (germline): SGHNT, YYREEE (reference sequence). This CDR3 contains 15 residues. Trimming pared 1 base from V and 5 bases from J, leaving 10 bases between. This CDR3 is CASSLQQGHNSPLHF. The CDR3 bases are TGTGCCAGCAGCTTGCAACAGGGCCATAATTCACCCCTCCACTTT.

This chain connects TRBV5-1 to TRBJ1-1; D is ambiguous. The CDR3 is 16 residues long. The germline gives CDR1 SGHRS, CDR2 YFSETQ. V was pared by 0 bases and J by 1 base, with 13 bases between. CDR3 nucleotides: TGCGCCAGCAGCTTGGACGACTCCACAAAGAACACTGAAGCTTTCTTT. Residues: CASSLDDSTKNTEAFF.

V and J are TRBV7-3 and TRBJ2-1; D is possibly TRBD1 (6 bases). Germline V gives CDR1 SGHTA, CDR2 FQGTGA. This CDR3 comprises 15 residues. Trimming shortened V by 4 bases and J by 2 bases, and 12 bases separated the two germline ends. CDR3 nucleotide sequence: TGTGCCAGCAGCTCCTTAGGGGGACCCTACAATGAGCAGTTCTTC. Translated, it gives CASSSLGGPYNEQFF.

V usage is TRBV18 and J usage is TRBJ2-5, with D possibly TRBD1 on 6 matching bases. V was clipped by 0 bases and J by 4 bases, with 9 bases between them. The germline V gene has CDR1 KGHSH and CDR2 LQKENI. The CDR3 runs 14 residues. Here the CDR3 reads CASSPPEQGETQYF. For the CDR3, the DNA is TGTGCCAGCTCACCACCGGAACAGGGAGAGACCCAGTACTTC. Full variable domain (missing parts from reference TRBV18 and TRBJ2-5): NAGVMQNPRHLVRRRGQEARLRCSPMKGHSHVYWYRQLPEEGLKFMVYLQKENIIDESGMPKERFSAEFPKEGPSILRIQQVVRGDSAAYFCASSPPEQGETQYFGPGTRLLVL.

The J gene is TRBJ2-7, the V gene TRBV6-5; 10 bases fit TRBD1. The trim removed 6 bases at V and 9 bases at J, leaving 5 bases unmatched. This CDR3 comprises 12 residues. CDR1 and CDR2 from the germline V gene are MNHEY and SVGAGI. CDR3 region: CASSTTGGGQYF. The CDR3 DNA reads as TGTGCCAGCAGCACGACAGGGGGCGGGCAGTACTTC.

J is TRBJ2-3 and V is TRBV7-9; possibly TRBD2 for D (6 bases). V gave up 3 bases and J gave up 1 base, with 8 bases separating them. CDR1 and CDR2 (germline): SEHNR, FQNEAQ (reference sequence). The CDR3 loop spans 14 amino acids. The CDR3 nucleotides read TGTGCCAGCAGCTTTTCGGGGGGCACAGATACGCAGTATTTT. It specifies CASSFSGGTDTQYF.

As DNA, the CDR3 is TGTGCCAGCAGCCTACAGGGGATAGGAGGCGGCTACACCTTC. It specifies CASSLQGIGGGYTF. The rearrangement links TRBV6-5 to TRBJ1-2; 7 bases match TRBD1. J lost 8 bases, V lost 6 bases, and 12 bases had no gene match. CDR3 size: 14 residues. CDR1 and CDR2 from the germline V gene are MNHEY and SVGAGI.

This clone was counted only a few times. V usage is TRBV5-6 and J usage is TRBJ1-6, with 7 bases fitting TRBD1. Unmatched junction bases numbered 9, after V lost 5 bases and J lost 10 bases. Germline V gives CDR1 SGHDT, CDR2 YYEEEE. CDR3 length: 14 amino acids. The CDR3 nucleotides read TGTGCCAGCAGATTAACCCAGGGGGAATCACCCCTCCACTTT. Protein product: CASRLTQGESPLHF.